Included here is one TCR beta chain sequence, with context. In the original workflow: Counts of nucleated cells, estimated from reference gene primer amplification, were obtained. The method was immunoSEQ multiplex PCR; TCRdb's version includes in-frame clones alone and lacks a portion of them. V and J calls and clone size come straight from that table; D and trimming were deduced from the DNA. This table has about 250,000 clones, roughly 89% appearing once. This record comes from a study of blood T cell repertoires in COVID-19. Across the whole study: Collection of acute and convalescent COVID-19 samples took place in the United States, Italy and Spain. Sample material is recorded as cDNA or gDNA derived from T cells, B-cell-depleted T cells, or PBMCs.

Trimming cost V 0 bases and J 1 base, with 7 bases left between them. The CDR3 consists of 14 residues. The germline gives CDR1 SGDLS, CDR2 YYNGEE. This rearrangement joins TRBV9 to TRBJ1-2; D is ambiguous. The sample taken for sequencing was peripheral blood. This receptor was identified in a woman aged 40 to 49 who had recovered from COVID-19. CDR3 nucleotide sequence: TGTGCCAGCAGCGTAGGTCCACATAACTATGGCTACACCTTC. Translating it yields CASSVGPHNYGYTF.